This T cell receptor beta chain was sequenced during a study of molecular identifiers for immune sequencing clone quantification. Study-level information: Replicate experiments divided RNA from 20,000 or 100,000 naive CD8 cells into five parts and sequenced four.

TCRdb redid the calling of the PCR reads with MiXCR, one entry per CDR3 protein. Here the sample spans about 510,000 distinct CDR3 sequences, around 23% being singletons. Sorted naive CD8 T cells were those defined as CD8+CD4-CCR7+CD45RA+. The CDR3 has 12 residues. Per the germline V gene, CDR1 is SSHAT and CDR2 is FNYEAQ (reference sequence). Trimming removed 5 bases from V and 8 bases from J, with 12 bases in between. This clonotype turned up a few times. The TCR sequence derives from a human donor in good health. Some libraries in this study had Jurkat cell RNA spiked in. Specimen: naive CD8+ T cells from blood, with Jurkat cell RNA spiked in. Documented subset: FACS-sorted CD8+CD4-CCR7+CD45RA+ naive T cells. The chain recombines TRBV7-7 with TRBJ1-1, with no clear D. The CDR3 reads CASSPLSGEAFF. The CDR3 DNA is TGTGCCAGCAGCCCCTTGTCGGGGGAAGCTTTCTTT.